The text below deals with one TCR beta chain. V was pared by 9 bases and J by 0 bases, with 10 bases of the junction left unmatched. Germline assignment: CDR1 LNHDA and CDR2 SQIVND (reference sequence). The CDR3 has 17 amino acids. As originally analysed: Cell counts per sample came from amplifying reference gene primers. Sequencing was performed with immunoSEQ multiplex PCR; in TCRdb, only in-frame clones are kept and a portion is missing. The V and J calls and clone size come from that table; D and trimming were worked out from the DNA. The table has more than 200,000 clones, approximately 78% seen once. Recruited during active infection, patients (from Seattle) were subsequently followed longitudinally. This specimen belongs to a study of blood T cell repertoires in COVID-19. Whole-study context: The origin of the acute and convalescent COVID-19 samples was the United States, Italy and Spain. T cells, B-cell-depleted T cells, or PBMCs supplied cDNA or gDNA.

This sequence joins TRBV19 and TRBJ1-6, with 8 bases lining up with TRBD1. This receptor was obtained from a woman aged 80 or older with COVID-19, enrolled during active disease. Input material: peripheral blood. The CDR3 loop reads CARHRGTIRSYNSPLHF. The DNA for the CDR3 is TGTGCCAGGCACAGGGGGACGATACGCTCCTATAATTCACCCCTCCACTTT. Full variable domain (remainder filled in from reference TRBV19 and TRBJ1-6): DGGITQSPKYLFRKEGQNVTLSCEQNLNHDAMYWYRQDPGQGLRLIYYSQIVNDFQKGDIAEGYSVSREKKESFPLTVTSAQKNPTAFYLCARHRGTIRSYNSPLHFGNGTRLTVT.